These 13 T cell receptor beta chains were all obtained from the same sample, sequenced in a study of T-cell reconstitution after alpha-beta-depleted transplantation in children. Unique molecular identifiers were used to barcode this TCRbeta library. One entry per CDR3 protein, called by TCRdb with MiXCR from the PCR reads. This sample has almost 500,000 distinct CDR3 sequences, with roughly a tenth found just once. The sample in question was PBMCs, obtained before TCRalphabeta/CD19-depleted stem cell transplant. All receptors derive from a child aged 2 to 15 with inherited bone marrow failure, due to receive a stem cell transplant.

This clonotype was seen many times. CDR3 in amino acids: CASRQGSGNTIYF. In DNA, the CDR3 is TGTGCCAGCCGACAGGGTTCTGGAAACACCATATATTTT. The V gene is TRBV25-1, the J gene TRBJ1-3, with 7 bases aligning to TRBD1. This CDR3 is built from 13 residues. V shed 8 bases and J 1 base; nucleotides not matched to a gene: 2. From germline, CDR1 is MGHDK and CDR2 SYGVNS.

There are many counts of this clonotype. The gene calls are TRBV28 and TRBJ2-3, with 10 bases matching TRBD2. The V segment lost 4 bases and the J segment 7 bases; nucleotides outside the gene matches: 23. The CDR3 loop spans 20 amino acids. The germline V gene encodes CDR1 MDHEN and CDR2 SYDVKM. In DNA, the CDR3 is TGTGCCAGCAGTTCAGGGGATCTAACCCCTACTAGCGGGAAGTCATATACGCAGTATTTT. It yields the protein CASSSGDLTPTSGKSYTQYF. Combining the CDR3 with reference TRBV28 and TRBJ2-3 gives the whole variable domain DVKVTQSSRYLVKRTGEKVFLECVQDMDHENMFWYRQDPGLGLRLIYFSYDVKMKEKGDIPEGYSVSREKKERFSLILESASTNQTSMYLCASSSGDLTPTSGKSYTQYFGPGTRLTVL.

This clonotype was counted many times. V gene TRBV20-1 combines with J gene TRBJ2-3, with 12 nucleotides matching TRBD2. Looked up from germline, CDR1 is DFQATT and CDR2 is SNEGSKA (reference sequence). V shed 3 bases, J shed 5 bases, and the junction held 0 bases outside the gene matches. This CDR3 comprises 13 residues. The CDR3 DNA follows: TGCAGTGCTAGGACTAGCGGGAGAGATACGCAGTATTTT. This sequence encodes CSARTSGRDTQYF.

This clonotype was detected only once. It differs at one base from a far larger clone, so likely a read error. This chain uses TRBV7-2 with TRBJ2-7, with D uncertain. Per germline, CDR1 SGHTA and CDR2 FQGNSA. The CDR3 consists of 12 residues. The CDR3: CASSFRVYDQYF. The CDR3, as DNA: TGTGCCAGCAGTTTTAGGGTCTACGACCAGTACTTC.

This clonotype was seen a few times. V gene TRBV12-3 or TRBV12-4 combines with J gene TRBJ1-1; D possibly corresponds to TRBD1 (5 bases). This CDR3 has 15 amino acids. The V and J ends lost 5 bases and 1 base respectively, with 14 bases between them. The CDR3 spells CASSDRQKPNTEAFF. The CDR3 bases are TGTGCCAGCAGTGACCGACAGAAGCCGAACACTGAAGCTTTCTTT.

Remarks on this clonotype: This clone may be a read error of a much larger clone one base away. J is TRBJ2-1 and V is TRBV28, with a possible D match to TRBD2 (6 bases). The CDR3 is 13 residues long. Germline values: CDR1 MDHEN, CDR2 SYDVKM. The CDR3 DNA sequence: TGTGCCAGTCGGGACTCTACCTACAATGAGCAGCTCTTC. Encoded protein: CASRDSTYNEQLF.

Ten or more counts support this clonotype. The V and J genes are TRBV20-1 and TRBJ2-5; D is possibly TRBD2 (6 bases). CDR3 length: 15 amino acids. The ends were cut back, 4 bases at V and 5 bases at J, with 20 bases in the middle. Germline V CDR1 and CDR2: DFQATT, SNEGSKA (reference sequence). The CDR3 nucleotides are TGCAGTGCTACCTTCAGTAGGGGAGGTGGGGAGACCCAGTACTTC. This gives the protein CSATFSRGGGETQYF.

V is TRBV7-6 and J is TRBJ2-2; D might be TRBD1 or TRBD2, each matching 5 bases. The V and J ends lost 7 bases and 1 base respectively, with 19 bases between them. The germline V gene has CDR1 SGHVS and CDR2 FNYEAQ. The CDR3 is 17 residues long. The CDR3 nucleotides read TGTGCCAGCACCTCACTCCCGGGGCGGGTGAACACCGGGGAGCTGTTTTTT. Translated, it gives CASTSLPGRVNTGELFF.

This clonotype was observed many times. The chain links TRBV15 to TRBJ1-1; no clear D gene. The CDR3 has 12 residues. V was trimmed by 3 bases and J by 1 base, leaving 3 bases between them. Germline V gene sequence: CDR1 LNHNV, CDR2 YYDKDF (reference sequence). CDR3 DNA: TGTGCCACCAGCAGGGCGAACACTGAAGCTTTCTTT. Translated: CATSRANTEAFF.

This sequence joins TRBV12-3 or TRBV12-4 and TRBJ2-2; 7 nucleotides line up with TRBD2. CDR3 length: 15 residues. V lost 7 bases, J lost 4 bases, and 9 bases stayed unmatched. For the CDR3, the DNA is TGTGCCAGCACCGTGGAAGCGGGAATCACCGGGGAGCTGTTTTTT. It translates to CASTVEAGITGELFF.

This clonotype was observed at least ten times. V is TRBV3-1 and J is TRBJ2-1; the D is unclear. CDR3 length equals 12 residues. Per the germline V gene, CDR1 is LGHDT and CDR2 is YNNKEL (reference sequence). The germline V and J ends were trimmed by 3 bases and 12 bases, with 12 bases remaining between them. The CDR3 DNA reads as TGTGCCAGCAGCCAGGGAACTACGGGGCAGTTCTTC. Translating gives CASSQGTTGQFF.

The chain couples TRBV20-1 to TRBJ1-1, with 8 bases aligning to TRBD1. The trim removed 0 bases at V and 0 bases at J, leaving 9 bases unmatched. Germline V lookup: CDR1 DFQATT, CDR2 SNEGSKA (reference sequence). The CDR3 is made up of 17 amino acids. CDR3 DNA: TGCAGTGCTAGAGAGCAGGGGGCGCGGGGAATGAACACTGAAGCTTTCTTT. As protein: CSAREQGARGMNTEAFF.

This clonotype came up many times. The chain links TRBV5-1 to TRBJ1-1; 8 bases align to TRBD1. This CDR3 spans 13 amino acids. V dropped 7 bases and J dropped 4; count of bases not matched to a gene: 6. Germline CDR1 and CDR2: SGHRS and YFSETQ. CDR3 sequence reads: CASGQGGGTEAFF. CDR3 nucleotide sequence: TGCGCCAGCGGACAGGGTGGCGGCACTGAAGCTTTCTTT.